This record covers a single TCR beta chain. Assay used: immunoSEQ multiplex PCR; TCRdb lists only in-frame clones, some missing. The sample includes 75,000 to 100,000 clones, roughly 88% of them seen just once. This sample is part of a study of preoperative IRX-2 immunotherapy in early breast cancer. V shed 1 base and J shed 3 bases, with 13 bases lying between them. CDR3 length: 15 amino acids. Germline CDR1 is SGHNT and CDR2 is YENEEA. Treatment in this sample: preoperative locoregional IRX-2 cytokine immunotherapy. This phase Ib study tested locoregional IRX-2 cytokine immunotherapy given before surgery.

Sequencing used tumor tissue, obtained after IRX-2 immunotherapy. This clonotype was sampled from a human donor with breast cancer. The chain couples TRBV11-3 to TRBJ2-7; TRBD1 or TRBD2 may be the D gene (7 bases each). In nucleotides, the CDR3 is TGTGCCAGCAGCTTAGGATCCAGGGGGGGCTACGAGCAGTACTTC. Amino acids: CASSLGSRGGYEQYF.